This TCR beta chain was identified in a study of blood T cells in healthy people across ages. Findings of the study overall: With donor CMV status unknown, expanded clonotype changes were possibly confounded. It was held that diversity estimates obtained from one million T cells represented underestimates.

This CDR3 has 12 amino acids. Germline V lookup: CDR1 DFQATT, CDR2 SNEGSKA (reference sequence). V dropped 6 bases and J dropped 6 bases, with 11 bases sitting between them. This clonotype was detected a few times. What it recognizes is unknown. A sample-barcoded 5' primer and a J-beta primer mix were used in a second PCR of about 7 to 12 cycles. One entry per CDR3 protein results from TCRdb running MiXCR on the 5' RACE reads. The sample has about 290,000 distinct CDR3 sequences, 25% to 30% seen once. V gene TRBV20-1 combines with J gene TRBJ1-4; D is perhaps TRBD1 (5 bases). This receptor was identified in a woman aged 65 to 85 in good health. The sample taken for sequencing was blood. The CDR3 is CSADQGDEKLFF. CDR3 sequence (DNA): TGCAGTGCGGACCAGGGAGATGAAAAACTGTTTTTT.